These 18 T cell receptor beta chains originate from one sample sequenced in a study of post-analysis software for immune sequencing data. Unique molecular identifiers had been added to the TCR beta cDNA libraries. TCRdb recomputed calls from the PCR reads with MiXCR, one row per CDR3 protein. The data show about half a million distinct CDR3 sequences, around 40% seen once. The antigens for these receptors are not known. Study results and limitations: Higher frequency in patients than in controls was seen for roughly five TRBV segments, with TRBV5-6, TRBV5-1 and TRBV20-1 among them.

Sequenced material: blood. The receptors shown here come from a girl aged 5-17 years with multiple sclerosis.

Only a few counts were recorded for this clonotype. CDR3 bases: TGTGCCAGCAGCTTTGCCACTAGCGGACTCTCCTACGAGCAGTACTTC. Translating gives CASSFATSGLSYEQYF. The chain employs TRBV7-8 and TRBJ2-5; 8 bases fit TRBD2. The last part of the DNA fits TRBJ2-7 better; the J call may be wrong. The CDR3 extends over 16 amino acids. From germline, CDR1 is SGHVS and CDR2 FQNEAQ.

This clonotype has only one observation. The chain has TRBV27 and TRBJ1-2; TRBD1 matches 8 bases. V lost 3 bases to trimming and J lost 6 bases; unmatched junction nucleotides: 6. Germline V gene sequence: CDR1 MNHEY, CDR2 SMNVEV (reference sequence). This CDR3 comprises 14 residues. The CDR3 DNA sequence: TGTGCCAGCAGTTTGCAGGGGGCAGTAAATGGCTACACCTTC. Translating gives CASSLQGAVNGYTF.

The chain carries TRBV4-1 and TRBJ2-7, with D perhaps TRBD1 or TRBD2 (5 bases each). This CDR3 is built from 16 residues. Trimming shortened V by 4 bases and J by 0 bases, and 16 bases separated the two germline ends. Germline V gene lookup returns CDR1 MGHRA and CDR2 YSYEKL. The DNA of the CDR3 is TGCGCCAGCAGCCTGGGCAAGTGGGACCGCTCCTACGAGCAGTACTTC. Its translation: CASSLGKWDRSYEQYF.

V is TRBV7-3 and J is TRBJ2-1; D is possibly TRBD2 (5 bases). Trimming cost V 5 bases and J 3 bases, with 8 bases left between them. Germline-derived CDR1 and CDR2 are SGHTA and FQGTGA. This CDR3 has 13 amino acids. The CDR3 DNA reads TGTGCCAGCAGCGATACTAGCTACAATGAGCAGTTCTTC. It translates to CASSDTSYNEQFF.

This chain connects TRBV6-2 or TRBV6-3 to TRBJ2-7; 7 bases match TRBD2. Germline CDR1 reads MNHEY; CDR2 reads SVGEGT. This CDR3 contains 16 residues. The J segment lost 1 base and the V segment lost 8 bases, leaving 14 bases of the junction unmatched. The CDR3 DNA is TGTGCCAGCTCTCGAAGGGGTGGACTAGGATCCTACGAGCAGTACTTC. Amino acid sequence: CASSRRGGLGSYEQYF.

This clonotype showed up just a few times. The chain links TRBV6-1 to TRBJ1-2, with D maybe TRBD1 (6 bases). CDR1 is MNHNS, CDR2 SASEGT, per germline. The CDR3 sequence is 14 residues long. V was trimmed by 2 bases and J by 7 bases, leaving 14 bases between them. The CDR3 DNA reads as TGTGCCAGCAGTGAACGGCGGGGGCGAGGTGGCTACACCTTC. It translates to CASSERRGRGGYTF.

This rearrangement joins TRBV5-1 to TRBJ1-2; D may be TRBD1 (5 bases). Deletions cut 4 bases from V and 8 bases from J, with 15 bases between. The CDR3 sequence is 13 residues long. Germline CDR1 is SGHRS and CDR2 is YFSETQ. CDR3 sequence reads: CASSLGVGEGYTF. The CDR3 bases are TGCGCCAGCAGCCTAGGGGTCGGGGAGGGCTACACCTTC.

The J gene is TRBJ2-2, the V gene TRBV29-1; 10 bases fit TRBD1. The CDR3 loop spans 15 amino acids. Germline values: CDR1 SQVTM, CDR2 ANQGSEA. The V segment lost 3 bases and the J segment 4 bases; nucleotides outside the gene matches: 5. CDR3 in amino acids: CSVEGGTGVTGELFF. The CDR3 DNA follows: TGCAGCGTTGAGGGCGGGACAGGGGTCACCGGGGAGCTGTTTTTT.

The chain joins TRBV6-2 or TRBV6-3 to TRBJ1-2, with D maybe TRBD1 (6 bases). The CDR3 is 13 residues long. Germline V gene lookup returns CDR1 MNHEY and CDR2 SVGEGT. Trimming cost V 2 bases and J 7 bases, with 11 bases left between them. The CDR3 sequence is CASSYGGPSGYTF. The CDR3 DNA reads TGTGCCAGCAGTTACGGGGGGCCGTCTGGCTACACCTTC.

The chain is built from TRBV10-3 and TRBJ2-7, with a tentative D call TRBD2 (5 bases). This CDR3 region has 14 residues. Per the germline V gene, CDR1 is ENHRY and CDR2 is SYGVKD. Trimming shortened V by 3 bases and J by 6 bases, and 15 bases separated the two germline ends. In nucleotides, the CDR3 is TGTGCCATCAGTGAATCAAACGACCGGGGCGAGCAGTACTTC. Its translation: CAISESNDRGEQYF.

Worth noting for this clonotype: The junction does not match germline at one end; this may be a read error. The V gene is TRBV7-3, the J gene TRBJ2-5; possibly TRBD1 for D (6 bases). Germline CDR1 SGHTA, CDR2 FQGTGA. This CDR3 comprises 14 residues. The CDR3 sequence is CASSLTGLGETQYF. The CDR3, as DNA: TGTGCCAGCAGCCTAACAGGGTTAGGAGAGACCCAGTACTTC. Looking up the rest from reference TRBV7-3 and TRBJ2-5 gives the full variable domain: GAGVSQTPSNKVTEKGKYVELRCDPISGHTALYWYRQSLGQGPEFLIYFQGTGAADDSGLPNDRFFAVRPEGSVSTLKIQRTERGDSAVYLCASSLTGLGETQYFGPGTRLLVL.

The J gene is TRBJ2-1, the V gene TRBV6-1; TRBD2 aligns across 9 bases. CDR1 MNHNS and CDR2 SASEGT come from the germline V gene. With 7 bases clipped from V and 7 bases from J, the junction kept 8 bases outside the gene matches. CDR3 length equals 14 residues. The CDR3 sequence is CASTPGLARNEQFF. As DNA, the CDR3 is TGTGCCAGCACGCCGGGACTAGCTAGAAATGAGCAGTTCTTC.

This clonotype was found a few times. The rearrangement uses TRBV12-3 or TRBV12-4 and TRBJ1-2; no clear D. The CDR3 has 13 residues. Trimming removed 4 bases from V and 0 bases from J, with 6 bases in between. This CDR3 is CASSSAANYGYTF. The CDR3 DNA reads as TGTGCCAGCAGTTCCGCAGCTAACTATGGCTACACCTTC.

This clonotype was picked up a small number of times. The genes are TRBV5-1 and TRBJ2-7, with D possibly matching TRBD2 (6 bases). The V end lost 4 bases, the J end lost 1 base, and 15 bases lay between the germline ends. CDR1 is SGHRS and CDR2 is YFSETQ in the germline V gene. The CDR3 is 15 amino acids. This chain's CDR3 is CASSRSWDLSYEQYF. CDR3 coding DNA: TGCGCCAGCAGCAGGTCCTGGGACTTGTCCTACGAGCAGTACTTC.

The V call is TRBV9, the J call TRBJ2-1, with D perhaps assigned TRBD1 or TRBD2 (5 bases each). The CDR3 spans 14 residues. V was clipped by 2 bases and J by 7 bases, with 13 bases between them. Per germline, CDR1 SGDLS and CDR2 YYNGEE. CDR3 nucleotides: TGTGCCAGCAGCGTTTCCGGGACCTGGAATGAGCAGTTCTTC. Translation: CASSVSGTWNEQFF.

The V call is TRBV9, the J call TRBJ2-3; perhaps TRBD2 as D (6 bases). Germline V gene sequence: CDR1 SGDLS, CDR2 YYNGEE. V lost 4 bases, J lost 5 bases, and 26 bases lay in between. The CDR3 has 18 amino acids. The CDR3 DNA is TGTGCCAGCAGCCCCCGGGACGGGGGAAGGGTTGTACGAGATACGCAGTATTTT. Amino acids: CASSPRDGGRVVRDTQYF.

V usage is TRBV7-2 and J usage is TRBJ2-1; the D is unclear. This CDR3 has 15 residues. Per the germline V gene, CDR1 is SGHTA and CDR2 is FQGNSA. With 3 bases removed from V and 0 bases from J, the gap between germline ends came to 9 bases. In DNA form, the CDR3 reads TGTGCCAGCAGCTTTAGAGATAGCTCCTACAATGAGCAGTTCTTC. Translating gives CASSFRDSSYNEQFF.

This chain links TRBV6-5 with TRBJ2-1; D might be TRBD1 (6 bases). Trimming stripped 7 bases from V and 8 bases from J, with 15 bases between. The CDR3 covers 13 residues. Germline V gene sequence: CDR1 MNHEY, CDR2 SVGAGI. The CDR3: CASTKPGTYEQFF. CDR3 sequence (DNA): TGTGCCAGCACCAAACCGGGGACATATGAGCAGTTCTTC.